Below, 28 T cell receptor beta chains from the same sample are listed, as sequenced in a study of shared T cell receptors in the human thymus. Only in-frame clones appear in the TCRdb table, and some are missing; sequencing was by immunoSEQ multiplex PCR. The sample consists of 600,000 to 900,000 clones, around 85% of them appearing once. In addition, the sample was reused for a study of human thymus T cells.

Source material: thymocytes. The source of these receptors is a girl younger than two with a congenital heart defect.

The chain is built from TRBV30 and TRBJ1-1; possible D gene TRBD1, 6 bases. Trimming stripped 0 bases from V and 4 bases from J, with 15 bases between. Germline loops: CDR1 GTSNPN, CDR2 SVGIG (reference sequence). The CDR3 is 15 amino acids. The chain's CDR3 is CAWSVSDRNRTEAFF. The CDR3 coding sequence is TGTGCCTGGAGTGTATCAGACAGGAACCGCACTGAAGCTTTCTTT.

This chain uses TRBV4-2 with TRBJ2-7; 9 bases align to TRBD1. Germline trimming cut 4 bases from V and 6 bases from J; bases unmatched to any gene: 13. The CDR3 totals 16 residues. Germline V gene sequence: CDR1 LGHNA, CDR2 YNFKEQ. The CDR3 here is CASSPYGQGSSGEQYF. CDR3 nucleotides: TGTGCCAGCAGCCCCTACGGACAGGGGTCCTCCGGCGAGCAGTACTTC.

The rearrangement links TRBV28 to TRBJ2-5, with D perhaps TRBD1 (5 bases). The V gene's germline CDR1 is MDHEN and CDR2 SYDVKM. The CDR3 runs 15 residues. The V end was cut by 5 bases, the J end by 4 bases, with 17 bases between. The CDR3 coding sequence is TGTGCCAGCAGTCAAGGGGTGGATCAGAGAGAGACCCAGTACTTC. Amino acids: CASSQGVDQRETQYF.

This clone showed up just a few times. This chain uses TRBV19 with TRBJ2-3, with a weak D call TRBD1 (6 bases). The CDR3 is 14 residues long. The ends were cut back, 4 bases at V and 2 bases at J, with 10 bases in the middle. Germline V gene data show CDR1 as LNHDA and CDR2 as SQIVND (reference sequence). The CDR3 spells CASSTYRVTDTQYF. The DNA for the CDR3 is TGTGCCAGTAGTACGTACAGGGTCACAGATACGCAGTATTTT.

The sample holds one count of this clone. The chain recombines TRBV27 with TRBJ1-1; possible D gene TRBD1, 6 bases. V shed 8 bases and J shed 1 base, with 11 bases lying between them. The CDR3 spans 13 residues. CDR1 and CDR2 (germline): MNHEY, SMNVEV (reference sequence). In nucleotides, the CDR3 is TGTGCCAGCTTTAGGGGGAAGAACACTGAAGCTTTCTTT. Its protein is CASFRGKNTEAFF.

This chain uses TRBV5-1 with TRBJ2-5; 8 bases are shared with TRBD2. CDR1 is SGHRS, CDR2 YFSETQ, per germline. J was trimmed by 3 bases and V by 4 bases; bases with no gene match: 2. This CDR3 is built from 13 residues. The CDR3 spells CASSQAGEETQYF. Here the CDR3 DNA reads TGCGCCAGCAGCCAAGCGGGGGAAGAGACCCAGTACTTC.

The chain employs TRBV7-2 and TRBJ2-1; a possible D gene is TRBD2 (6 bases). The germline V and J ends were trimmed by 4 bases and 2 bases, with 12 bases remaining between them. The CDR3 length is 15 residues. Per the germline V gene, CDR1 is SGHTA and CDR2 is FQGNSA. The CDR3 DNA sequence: TGTGCCAGCAGCTCAACTAGCTCACCCTACAATGAGCAGTTCTTC. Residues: CASSSTSSPYNEQFF.

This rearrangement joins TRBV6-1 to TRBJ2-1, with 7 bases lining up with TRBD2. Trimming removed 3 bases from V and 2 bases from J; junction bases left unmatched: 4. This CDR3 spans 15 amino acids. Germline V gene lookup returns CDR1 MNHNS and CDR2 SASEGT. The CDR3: CASSESGVPYNEQFF. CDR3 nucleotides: TGTGCCAGCAGTGAGAGCGGGGTACCCTACAATGAGCAGTTCTTC.

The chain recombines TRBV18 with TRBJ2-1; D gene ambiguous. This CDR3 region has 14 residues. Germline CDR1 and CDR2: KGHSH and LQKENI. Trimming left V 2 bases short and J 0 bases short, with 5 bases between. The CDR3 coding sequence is TGTGCCAGCTCACCAACAGCCTCCTACAATGAGCAGTTCTTC. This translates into CASSPTASYNEQFF.

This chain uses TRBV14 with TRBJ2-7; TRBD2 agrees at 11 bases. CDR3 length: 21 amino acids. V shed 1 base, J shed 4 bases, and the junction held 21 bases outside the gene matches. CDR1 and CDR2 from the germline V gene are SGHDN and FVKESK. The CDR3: CASSQATPGGNSGGAQYEQYF. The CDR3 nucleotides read TGTGCCAGCAGCCAAGCCACCCCGGGGGGAAATAGCGGGGGGGCTCAGTACGAGCAGTACTTC.

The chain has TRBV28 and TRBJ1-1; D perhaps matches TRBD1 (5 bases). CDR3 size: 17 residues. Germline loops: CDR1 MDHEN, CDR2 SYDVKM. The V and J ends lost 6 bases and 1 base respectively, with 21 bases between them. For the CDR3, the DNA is TGTGCCAGCAGCGGATTACGGGACTTTTGGCAGAACACTGAAGCTTTCTTT. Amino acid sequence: CASSGLRDFWQNTEAFF.

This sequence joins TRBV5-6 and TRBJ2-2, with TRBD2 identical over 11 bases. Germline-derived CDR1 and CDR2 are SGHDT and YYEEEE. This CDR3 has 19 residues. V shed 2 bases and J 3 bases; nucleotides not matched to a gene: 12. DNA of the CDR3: TGTGCCAGCAGCTTTTCCGAGACTAGCGGGGACCCGTACACCGGGGAGCTGTTTTTT. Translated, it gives CASSFSETSGDPYTGELFF.

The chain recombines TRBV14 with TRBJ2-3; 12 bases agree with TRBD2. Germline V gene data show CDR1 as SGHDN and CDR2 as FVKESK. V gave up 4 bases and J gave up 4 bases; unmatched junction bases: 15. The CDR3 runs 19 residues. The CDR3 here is CASSPSGPLAGGPSDTQYF. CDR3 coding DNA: TGTGCCAGCAGCCCGTCCGGTCCCCTAGCGGGGGGGCCGTCAGATACGCAGTATTTT.

In DNA form, the CDR3 reads TGTGCCAGCAGTTTTGGCCCGGGACACTTGAACACTGAAGCTTTCTTT. This sequence encodes CASSFGPGHLNTEAFF. The chain employs TRBV28 and TRBJ1-1; a possible D gene is TRBD1 (6 bases). The CDR3 sequence is 16 residues long. Germline CDR1 and CDR2: MDHEN and SYDVKM. With 3 bases removed from V and 0 bases from J, the gap between germline ends came to 14 bases.

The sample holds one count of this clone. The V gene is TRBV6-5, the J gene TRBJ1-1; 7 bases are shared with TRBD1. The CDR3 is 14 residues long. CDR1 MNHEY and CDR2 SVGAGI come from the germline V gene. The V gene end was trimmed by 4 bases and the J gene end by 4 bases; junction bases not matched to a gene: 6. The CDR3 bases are TGTGCCAGCAGTTCCCGACAGGGACCCACTGAAGCTTTCTTT. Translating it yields CASSSRQGPTEAFF.

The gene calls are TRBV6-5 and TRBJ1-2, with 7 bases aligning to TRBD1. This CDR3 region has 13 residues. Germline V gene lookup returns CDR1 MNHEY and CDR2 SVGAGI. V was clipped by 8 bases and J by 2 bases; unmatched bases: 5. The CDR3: CASGTALNYGYTF. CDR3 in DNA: TGTGCCAGCGGGACAGCTCTAAACTATGGCTACACCTTC.

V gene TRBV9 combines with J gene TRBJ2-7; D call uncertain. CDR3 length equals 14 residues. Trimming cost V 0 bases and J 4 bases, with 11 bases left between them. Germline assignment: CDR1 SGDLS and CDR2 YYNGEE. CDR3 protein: CASSVDPSGYEQYF. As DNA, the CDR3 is TGTGCCAGCAGCGTAGATCCCAGTGGTTACGAGCAGTACTTC. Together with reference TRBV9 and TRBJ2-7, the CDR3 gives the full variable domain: DSGVTQTPKHLITATGQRVTLRCSPRSGDLSVYWYQQSLDQGLQFLIQYYNGEERAKGNILERFSAQQFPDLHSELNLSSLELGDSALYFCASSVDPSGYEQYFGPGTRLTVT.

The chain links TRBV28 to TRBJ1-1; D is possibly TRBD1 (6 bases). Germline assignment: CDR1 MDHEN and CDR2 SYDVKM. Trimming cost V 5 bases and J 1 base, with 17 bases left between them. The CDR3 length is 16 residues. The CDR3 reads CASSQRQDAENTEAFF. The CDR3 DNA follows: TGTGCCAGCAGTCAACGACAGGACGCAGAGAACACTGAAGCTTTCTTT.

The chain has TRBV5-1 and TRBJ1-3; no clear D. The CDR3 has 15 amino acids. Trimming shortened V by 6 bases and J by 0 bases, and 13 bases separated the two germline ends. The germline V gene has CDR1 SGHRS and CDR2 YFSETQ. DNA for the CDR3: TGCGCCAGCACCTACAGTGATATCTCTGGAAACACCATATATTTT. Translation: CASTYSDISGNTIYF.

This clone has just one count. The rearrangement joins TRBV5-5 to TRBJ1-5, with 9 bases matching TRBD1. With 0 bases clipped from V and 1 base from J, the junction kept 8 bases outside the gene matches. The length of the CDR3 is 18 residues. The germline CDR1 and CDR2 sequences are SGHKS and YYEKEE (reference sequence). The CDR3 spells CASSLVGTGLTSNQPQHF. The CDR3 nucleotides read TGTGCCAGCAGCTTGGTGGGGACAGGGTTAACAAGCAATCAGCCCCAGCATTTT.

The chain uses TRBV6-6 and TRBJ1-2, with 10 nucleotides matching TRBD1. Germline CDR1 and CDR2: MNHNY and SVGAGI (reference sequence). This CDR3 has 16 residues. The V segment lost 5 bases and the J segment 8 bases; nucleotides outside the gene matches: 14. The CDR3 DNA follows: TGTGCCAGCAGTCACCCTCAGCGGGACAGGGGATTAGGCTACACCTTC. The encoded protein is CASSHPQRDRGLGYTF.

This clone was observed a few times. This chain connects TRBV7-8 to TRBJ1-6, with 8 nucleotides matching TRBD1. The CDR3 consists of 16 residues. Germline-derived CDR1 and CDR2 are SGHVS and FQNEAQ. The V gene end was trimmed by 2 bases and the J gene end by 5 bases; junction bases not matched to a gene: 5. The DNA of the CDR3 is TGTGCCAGCAGCTTACAGTGGACAGGGAATAATTCACCCCTCCACTTT. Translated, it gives CASSLQWTGNNSPLHF.

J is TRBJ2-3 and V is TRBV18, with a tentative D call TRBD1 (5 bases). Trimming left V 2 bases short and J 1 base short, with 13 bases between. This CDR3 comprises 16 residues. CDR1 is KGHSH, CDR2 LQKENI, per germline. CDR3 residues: CASSPRGIRGTDTQYF. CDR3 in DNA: TGTGCCAGCTCACCAAGGGGAATACGGGGCACAGATACGCAGTATTTT.

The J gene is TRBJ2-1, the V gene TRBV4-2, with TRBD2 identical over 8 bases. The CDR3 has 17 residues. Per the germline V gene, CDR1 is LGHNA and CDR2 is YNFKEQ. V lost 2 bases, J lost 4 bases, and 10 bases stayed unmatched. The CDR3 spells CASSQFDWRGDYNEQFF. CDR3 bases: TGTGCCAGCAGCCAATTCGACTGGCGGGGGGATTACAATGAGCAGTTCTTC.

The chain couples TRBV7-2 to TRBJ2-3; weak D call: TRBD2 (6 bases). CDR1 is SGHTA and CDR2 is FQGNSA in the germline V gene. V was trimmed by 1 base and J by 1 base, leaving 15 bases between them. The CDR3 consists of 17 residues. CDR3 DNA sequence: TGTGCCAGCAGCTTAGATTCGGGCGGGGCCCGCACAGATACGCAGTATTTT. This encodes CASSLDSGGARTDTQYF.

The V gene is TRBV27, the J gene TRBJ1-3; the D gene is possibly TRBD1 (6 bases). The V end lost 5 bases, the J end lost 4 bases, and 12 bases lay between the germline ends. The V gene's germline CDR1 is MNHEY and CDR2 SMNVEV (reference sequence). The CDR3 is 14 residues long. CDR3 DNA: TGTGCCAGCAGTCCCGGGACAACAGGAAACACCATATATTTT. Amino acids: CASSPGTTGNTIYF.

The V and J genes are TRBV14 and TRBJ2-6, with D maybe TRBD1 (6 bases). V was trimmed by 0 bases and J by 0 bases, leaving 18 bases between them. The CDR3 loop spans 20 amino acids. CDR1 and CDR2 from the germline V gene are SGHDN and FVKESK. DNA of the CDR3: TGTGCCAGCAGCCAAGACGGACAGTCGGAGGAGGCCTCTGGGGCCAACGTCCTGACTTTC. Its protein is CASSQDGQSEEASGANVLTF.

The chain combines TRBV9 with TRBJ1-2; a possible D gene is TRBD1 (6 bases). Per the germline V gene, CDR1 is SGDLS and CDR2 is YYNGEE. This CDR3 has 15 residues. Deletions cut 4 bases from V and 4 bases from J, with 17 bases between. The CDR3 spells CASSPTTGRGYGYTF. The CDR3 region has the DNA TGTGCCAGCAGCCCAACCACAGGGAGGGGCTATGGCTACACCTTC. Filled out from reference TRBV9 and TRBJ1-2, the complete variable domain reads DSGVTQTPKHLITATGQRVTLRCSPRSGDLSVYWYQQSLDQGLQFLIQYYNGEERAKGNILERFSAQQFPDLHSELNLSSLELGDSALYFCASSPTTGRGYGYTFGSGTRLTVV.